This is a list of T cell receptor beta chains from one sample in a study of blood T cell repertoires in COVID-19. Clones were sequenced by immunoSEQ multiplex PCR, and TCRdb holds only the in-frame ones, with some missing. The sample records 150,000 to 200,000 clones, 88% being singletons. The sequencing input was peripheral blood. Receptors were obtained from a man aged 35-49 years with active or convalescent COVID-19. Each CDR3 is given with its conserved first and last residue. A D gene is named only where the DNA matches it firmly. Clone size is not always given. Where it is, it says once, few, many or a class for expanded clones.

cdr3_length: 15; v_call: TRBV19; d_call: TRBD1; j_call: TRBJ1-5; clone_size: .; cdr3_nt: TGTGCCAGTAGTCTGGACAGGGGAAGCAATCAGCCCCAGCATTTT; cdr3_aa: CASSLDRGSNQPQHF
cdr3_length: 15; v_call: TRBV6-5; d_call: .; j_call: TRBJ2-7; clone_size: .; cdr3_nt: TGTGCCAGCAGGGGCCACCCCCCGCTTTCCTACGAGCAGTACTTC; cdr3_aa: CASRGHPPLSYEQYF
cdr3_length: 12; v_call: TRBV25-1; d_call: .; j_call: TRBJ1-6; clone_size: .; cdr3_nt: TGTGCCAGCAGTGAATTGGAGGCACCCCTCCACTTT; cdr3_aa: CASSELEAPLHF
cdr3_length: 12; v_call: TRBV6-1; d_call: TRBD2; j_call: TRBJ2-7; clone_size: .; cdr3_nt: TGTGCCAGCGCGGGAGAAACTAGCGAGCAGTACTTC; cdr3_aa: CASAGETSEQYF
cdr3_length: 16; v_call: TRBV13; d_call: TRBD1; j_call: TRBJ2-2; clone_size: .; cdr3_nt: TGTGCCAGCAGCCCATTCGGGACAGGAAGTACCGGGGAGCTGTTTTTT; cdr3_aa: CASSPFGTGSTGELFF
cdr3_length: 16; v_call: TRBV7-8; d_call: TRBD1; j_call: TRBJ1-5; clone_size: .; cdr3_nt: TGTGCCAGCAGCTCCCAGGACAGGGATAGGTATCAGCCCCAGCATTTT; cdr3_aa: CASSSQDRDRYQPQHF
cdr3_length: 14; v_call: TRBV3-1/TRBV3-2; d_call: TRBD1; j_call: TRBJ1-2; clone_size: .; cdr3_nt: TGTGCCAGCAGCCCAAGAGGACAGGAAGATGGCTACACCTTC; cdr3_aa: CASSPRGQEDGYTF
cdr3_length: 14; v_call: TRBV5-1; d_call: TRBD1; j_call: TRBJ2-1; clone_size: .; cdr3_nt: TGCGCCAGCAGCCGTCGACAGGGGGGCAATGAGCAGTTCTTC; cdr3_aa: CASSRRQGGNEQFF
cdr3_length: 15; v_call: TRBV5-1; d_call: TRBD2; j_call: TRBJ2-1; clone_size: .; cdr3_nt: TGCGCCAGCAGCTGGACTAGCGGGGACGCCAATGAGCAGTTCTTC; cdr3_aa: CASSWTSGDANEQFF
cdr3_length: 14; v_call: TRBV2; d_call: TRBD2; j_call: TRBJ2-1; clone_size: .; cdr3_nt: TGTGCCCGCGTCCGAGCGGGGGTTCAAGGTGAGCAGTTCTTC; cdr3_aa: CARVRAGVQGEQFF
cdr3_length: 13; v_call: TRBV12-3/TRBV12-4; d_call: .; j_call: TRBJ1-2; clone_size: .; cdr3_nt: TGTGCCAGCAGTTTCCCCCCCTACTATGGCTACACCTTC; cdr3_aa: CASSFPPYYGYTF
cdr3_length: 15; v_call: TRBV19; d_call: .; j_call: TRBJ1-5; clone_size: .; cdr3_nt: TGTGCCAGTAGATTGGGATTGCCGGGGAATCAGCCCCAGCATTTT; cdr3_aa: CASRLGLPGNQPQHF
cdr3_length: 16; v_call: TRBV18; d_call: .; j_call: TRBJ2-1; clone_size: .; cdr3_nt: TGTGCCAGCTCACCCGACCGGAGGAGCTCCTACAATGAGCAGTTCTTC; cdr3_aa: CASSPDRRSSYNEQFF
cdr3_length: 14; v_call: TRBV30; d_call: .; j_call: TRBJ1-1; clone_size: .; cdr3_nt: TGTGCCTGGACCTACAACCCCGGAGACACTGAAGCTTTCTTT; cdr3_aa: CAWTYNPGDTEAFF
cdr3_length: 15; v_call: TRBV4-2; d_call: .; j_call: TRBJ1-1; clone_size: .; cdr3_nt: TGTGCCAGCACCCCTCCCGGCGGGTTGAACACTGAAGCTTTCTTT; cdr3_aa: CASTPPGGLNTEAFF
cdr3_length: 16; v_call: TRBV5-8; d_call: .; j_call: TRBJ2-2; clone_size: .; cdr3_nt: TGTGCCAGCAGCTTGGGTTTTCGGACAGTCCCAGGGGAGCTGTTTTTT; cdr3_aa: CASSLGFRTVPGELFF
cdr3_length: 15; v_call: TRBV27; d_call: .; j_call: TRBJ1-1; clone_size: once; cdr3_nt: TGTGCCAGCAGAACCCACAGGGCGCGACCCAATGAAGCTTTCTTT; cdr3_aa: CASRTHRARPNEAFF
cdr3_length: 13; v_call: TRBV29-1; d_call: TRBD1; j_call: TRBJ1-4; clone_size: few; cdr3_nt: TGCAGCGTTCGGACAGGGTCTAATGAAAAACTGTTTTTT; cdr3_aa: CSVRTGSNEKLFF
cdr3_length: 15; v_call: TRBV11-3; d_call: TRBD1; j_call: TRBJ1-1; clone_size: few; cdr3_nt: TGTGCCAGCAGCCTCCGGGACAGGGGGAACACTGAAGCTTTCTTT; cdr3_aa: CASSLRDRGNTEAFF
cdr3_length: 14; v_call: TRBV27; d_call: TRBD1; j_call: TRBJ1-4; clone_size: .; cdr3_nt: TGTGCCAGCACCCGGACAGGGTCTAATGAAAAACTGTTTTTT; cdr3_aa: CASTRTGSNEKLFF
cdr3_length: 16; v_call: TRBV7-2; d_call: .; j_call: TRBJ2-7; clone_size: .; cdr3_nt: TGTGCCAGCAGCCTCACGCCAGACAGCAGTTACTACGAGCAGTACTTC; cdr3_aa: CASSLTPDSSYYEQYF
cdr3_length: 14; v_call: TRBV5-5; d_call: .; j_call: TRBJ2-7; clone_size: once; cdr3_nt: TGTGCCAGCAGCTTGGAATCTTACTCCTACGAGCAGTACTTC; cdr3_aa: CASSLESYSYEQYF
cdr3_length: 15; v_call: TRBV6-5; d_call: TRBD1; j_call: TRBJ1-4; clone_size: .; cdr3_nt: TGTGCCAGCAGCCCACAGGGGGCGAAGGGAGGGTCACTGTTTTTT; cdr3_aa: CASSPQGAKGGSLFF
cdr3_length: 16; v_call: TRBV19; d_call: .; j_call: TRBJ1-5; clone_size: .; cdr3_nt: TGTGCCAGTAGTCCCACCCCCCCCAGATTCAATCAGCCCCAGCATTTT; cdr3_aa: CASSPTPPRFNQPQHF
cdr3_length: 20; v_call: TRBV5-5; d_call: TRBD2; j_call: TRBJ2-5; clone_size: .; cdr3_nt: TGTGCCAGCAGCTTGTTTGGTGGCAGCGGGACTAGCGGGGGGGCTGAGACCCAGTACTTC; cdr3_aa: CASSLFGGSGTSGGAETQYF
cdr3_length: 12; v_call: TRBV6-5; d_call: TRBD1; j_call: TRBJ1-1; clone_size: few; cdr3_nt: TGTGCCAGCAGTAACAGGGGCCAACAAGCTTTCTTT; cdr3_aa: CASSNRGQQAFF
cdr3_length: 11; v_call: TRBV21-1; d_call: .; j_call: TRBJ2-5; clone_size: .; cdr3_nt: TGTGCCAGCAGCAGCGTTCAGACCCAGTACTTC; cdr3_aa: CASSSVQTQYF
cdr3_length: 17; v_call: TRBV7-8; d_call: TRBD2; j_call: TRBJ2-1; clone_size: few; cdr3_nt: TGTGCCAGCAGCGCCCCGGGACTAGCGGGAGGGAGGAATGAGCAGTTCTTC; cdr3_aa: CASSAPGLAGGRNEQFF
cdr3_length: 15; v_call: TRBV28; d_call: TRBD1; j_call: TRBJ2-7; clone_size: .; cdr3_nt: TGTGCCAGCAGTACCCCGGACAGGGGGGCCTACGAGCAGTACTTC; cdr3_aa: CASSTPDRGAYEQYF
cdr3_length: 15; v_call: TRBV19; d_call: .; j_call: TRBJ2-4; clone_size: .; cdr3_nt: TGTGCCAGTAGTCTGAAGTTCCGCGGCAAAAACATTCAGTACTTC; cdr3_aa: CASSLKFRGKNIQYF
cdr3_length: 15; v_call: TRBV11-3; d_call: TRBD1; j_call: TRBJ2-1; clone_size: .; cdr3_nt: TGTGCCAGCAGCCCGTTACAGGGGACCTACAATGAGCAGTTCTTC; cdr3_aa: CASSPLQGTYNEQFF
cdr3_length: 14; v_call: TRBV29-1; d_call: .; j_call: TRBJ2-7; clone_size: .; cdr3_nt: TGCAGCGTACACGCCGGGGGGCAGGGGTACGAGCAGTACTTC; cdr3_aa: CSVHAGGQGYEQYF
cdr3_length: 11; v_call: TRBV6-5; d_call: .; j_call: TRBJ2-1; clone_size: .; cdr3_nt: TGTGCCAGCACGGTGAGTGGTGAGCAGTTCTTC; cdr3_aa: CASTVSGEQFF
cdr3_length: 15; v_call: TRBV5-5; d_call: .; j_call: TRBJ1-4; clone_size: .; cdr3_nt: TGTGCCAGCAGCAAACCGGGACAAGATAATGAAAAACTGTTTTTT; cdr3_aa: CASSKPGQDNEKLFF
cdr3_length: 17; v_call: TRBV19; d_call: TRBD1; j_call: TRBJ1-4; clone_size: .; cdr3_nt: TGTGCCAGTAGTGCCTGGACAGGTTCCGCAACTAATGAAAAACTGTTTTTT; cdr3_aa: CASSAWTGSATNEKLFF
cdr3_length: 19; v_call: TRBV19; d_call: TRBD2; j_call: TRBJ2-1; clone_size: .; cdr3_nt: TGTGCCACTAGGGGCGGGACTAGCGGGGGATTGAGCTCCTACAATGAGCAGTTCTTC; cdr3_aa: CATRGGTSGGLSSYNEQFF
cdr3_length: 12; v_call: TRBV7-2; d_call: .; j_call: TRBJ1-2; clone_size: .; cdr3_nt: TGTGCCAGCACGACAGGAACCTATGGCTACACCTTC; cdr3_aa: CASTTGTYGYTF
cdr3_length: 15; v_call: TRBV27; d_call: TRBD1; j_call: TRBJ1-2; clone_size: .; cdr3_nt: TGTGCCAGCAGTTCTCAGGGGGCGTGGGTGGATGGCTACACCTTC; cdr3_aa: CASSSQGAWVDGYTF
cdr3_length: 14; v_call: TRBV3-1/TRBV3-2; d_call: .; j_call: TRBJ2-2; clone_size: .; cdr3_nt: TGTGCCAGCAGCCAAGTATCCGGCACCGGGGAGCTGTTTTTT; cdr3_aa: CASSQVSGTGELFF
cdr3_length: 15; v_call: TRBV24-1; d_call: .; j_call: TRBJ1-5; clone_size: .; cdr3_nt: TGTGCCACCAGTGATACAGGGAAGGGCAATCAGCCCCAGCATTTT; cdr3_aa: CATSDTGKGNQPQHF
cdr3_length: 16; v_call: TRBV14; d_call: .; j_call: TRBJ2-5; clone_size: .; cdr3_nt: TGTGCCAGCAGCCAAGGATGGGGGGGGCGACAAGAGACCCAGTACTTC; cdr3_aa: CASSQGWGGRQETQYF